Listed below are T cell receptor beta chains from one sample, sequenced in a study of OX40 agonist ivuxolimab in advanced cancers. The table came from immunoSEQ multiplex PCR; TCRdb's copy has only in-frame clones and leaves some out. The data show about 33,000 clones, with approximately 88% seen just once and around a fifth held by the top ten. The specimen comprised CD4+ or CD8+ T cells sorted from blood, sampled in a trial of the OX40 agonist ivuxolimab. The receptor set was obtained from an adult with an advanced solid tumor such as melanoma, head and neck, liver or kidney cancer. The CDR3 runs from the conserved cysteine through the conserved F or W. Fields, in order: V gene, D gene, clone size, J gene, CDR3 DNA, CDR3 protein. A D gene is named only where the DNA matches it firmly. The listing skips clone size in some rows; elsewhere it reads once, few, many or a size class.

>TRBV30|NA|NA|TRBJ2-3
TGTGCCTGGAGTGTATTCGCAGATACGCAGTATTTT
CAWSVFADTQYF
>TRBV27|NA|NA|TRBJ2-7
TGTGCCAGCAGTTTCGGGCAGGGAGTCTACGAGCAGTACTTC
CASSFGQGVYEQYF
>TRBV7-2|NA|NA|TRBJ2-5
TGTGCCAGCAGCTTAATCGGGGTTCAAGAGACCCAGTACTTC
CASSLIGVQETQYF
>TRBV9|NA|NA|TRBJ1-1
TGTGCCAGCAGCCGGACAGCTAACACTGAAGCTTTCTTT
CASSRTANTEAFF
>TRBV2|NA|NA|TRBJ1-5
TGTGCCAGCAGTGACCCCGCCTCGTTACAGCCCCAGCATTTT
CASSDPASLQPQHF
>TRBV5-6|NA|NA|TRBJ2-7
TGTGCCAGCAGCTTGGGGGGCCAGACCCGCCGCTACGAGCAGTACTTC
CASSLGGQTRRYEQYF
>TRBV7-8|TRBD2|NA|TRBJ2-1
TGTGCCAGCAGCGACGGGACTAGAAGGCTCAATGAGCAGTTCTTC
CASSDGTRRLNEQFF
>TRBV2|NA|NA|TRBJ2-7
TGTGCCAGCAGGGGAGACGATCGGTGGTACGAGCAGTACTTC
CASRGDDRWYEQYF
>TRBV4-3|TRBD1|NA|TRBJ2-7
TGCGCCAGCAGCGCCTCCGGGACAGGGGAGCAGTACTTC
CASSASGTGEQYF
>TRBV10-2|TRBD2|NA|TRBJ2-1
TGCGCCAGCAGTGAGTCAAGGCGGGGGGGCTACGATGAGCAGTTCTTC
CASSESRRGGYDEQFF
>TRBV28|NA|NA|TRBJ2-1
TGTGCCAGCAGTTTTGGCGGTCCCAATGAGCAGTTCTTC
CASSFGGPNEQFF
>TRBV20-1|TRBD2|NA|TRBJ2-1
TGCAGTGCGCATGACGGGGGGGAGCAGTTCTTC
CSAHDGGEQFF
>TRBV29-1|TRBD2|NA|TRBJ2-7
TGCAGCGTACGGACTAGCGGGAGTTACGAGCAGTACTTC
CSVRTSGSYEQYF
>TRBV30|TRBD2|NA|TRBJ2-3
TGTGCCTGGAGAGTAGCGGGAGGGCCGGGGGATACGCAGTATTTT
CAWRVAGGPGDTQYF
>TRBV7-2|NA|NA|TRBJ2-3
TGTGCCAGCAGCCCAGGGGGGGGGCCCACAGATACGCAGTATTTT
CASSPGGGPTDTQYF
>TRBV7-8|TRBD2|NA|TRBJ2-7
TGTGCCAGCAGCTTCGCTAGCGGGAGTTGGAACGAGCAGTACTTC
CASSFASGSWNEQYF
>TRBV29-1|NA|once|TRBJ2-2
TGCAGCGTTGACCGCAGGGGTTCCCGGGAGCTGTTTTTT
CSVDRRGSRELFF
>TRBV5-8|NA|once|TRBJ1-1
TGTGCCAGCAGCTTGGCCCTGGGACTGATGAACACTGAAGCTTTCTTT
CASSLALGLMNTEAFF
>TRBV7-9|NA|NA|TRBJ1-2
TGTGCCAGCAGCCCGACCGGGGCAGGGGCTGGCTATGGCTACACCTTC
CASSPTGAGAGYGYTF
>TRBV7-8|TRBD2|few|TRBJ2-1
TGTGCCAGCAGCTTAGAACTAGCGACTGGCTACAATGAGCAGTTCTTC
CASSLELATGYNEQFF
>TRBV4-3|NA|NA|TRBJ2-7
TGCGCCAGCAGCCAAGATTTGTCAGTGGGAACCTACGAGCAGTACTTC
CASSQDLSVGTYEQYF
>TRBV7-2|TRBD2|NA|TRBJ2-1
TGTGCCAGCAGCTTTCCTAGCGGGGGGGCGAGCAATGAGCAGTTCTTC
CASSFPSGGASNEQFF
>TRBV10-2|NA|NA|TRBJ2-7
TGCGCCAGCAGTGACCCGGGGGTTAGGGGCTACGAGCAGTACTTC
CASSDPGVRGYEQYF
>TRBV7-9|NA|NA|TRBJ2-2
TGTGCCAGCAGCTTAAGTGGCGGGGCTGCCGGGGCCGGGGAGCTGTTTTTT
CASSLSGGAAGAGELFF
>TRBV7-9|NA|NA|TRBJ2-7
TGTGCCAGCGACCCTGGGGGGAGAGGAAAAGAGCAGTACTTC
CASDPGGRGKEQYF
>TRBV9|NA|NA|TRBJ2-7
TGTGCCAGCAGCGTAGGCAGGGGAGGGCTCTACGAGCAGTACTTC
CASSVGRGGLYEQYF
>TRBV30|NA|NA|TRBJ1-1
TGTGCCTGGAGTCTCGGCGGGGTGAACACTGAAGCTTTCTTT
CAWSLGGVNTEAFF
>TRBV5-1|NA|NA|TRBJ1-1
TGCGCCAGCAGCCCATTCAGGCTGAACACTGAAGCTTTCTTT
CASSPFRLNTEAFF
>TRBV6-1|NA|NA|TRBJ2-7
TGTGCCAGCAGTCCCAGTCGGCTAGGACTAAGCGAGCAGTACTTC
CASSPSRLGLSEQYF
>TRBV7-2|TRBD1|NA|TRBJ1-5
TGTGCCAGCAGCGCCGACAGGGGGACGTATAGCAATCAGCCCCAGCATTTT
CASSADRGTYSNQPQHF